This T cell receptor (beta chain) emerged from a study of PD-L1 blockade in urothelial cancer. As for the study in general: Across blood samples, T cells had a median count of approximately 130,000. Points from the study as a whole: Larger 3-week expansion of tumor-associated blood clones was seen in durable-benefit patients. Below-median TCR clonality that was measured in pretreatment blood predicted better survival.

Urothelial carcinoma in patients was locally advanced or metastatic. As to this clone: The antigen is not known.

Profiled with immunoSEQ multiplex PCR; TCRdb holds only in-frame clones, not every one. The repertoire holds under 30,000 clones, with more than 75% as singletons. The source was PBMCs, collected around atezolizumab (anti-PD-L1) treatment. The clonotype was recovered from a man aged 45 to 65 with urothelial cancer.

CDR3 sequence (DNA): TGTGCCAGCAGCCCCCGGACAGGGGACAATTCACCCCTCCACTTT. This translates into CASSPRTGDNSPLHF. This chain links TRBV11-2 with TRBJ1-6, with 9 bases aligning to TRBD1. V lost 5 bases to trimming and J lost 7 bases; unmatched junction nucleotides: 6. The CDR3 extends over 15 amino acids. The germline V gene encodes CDR1 SGHAT and CDR2 FQNNGV.